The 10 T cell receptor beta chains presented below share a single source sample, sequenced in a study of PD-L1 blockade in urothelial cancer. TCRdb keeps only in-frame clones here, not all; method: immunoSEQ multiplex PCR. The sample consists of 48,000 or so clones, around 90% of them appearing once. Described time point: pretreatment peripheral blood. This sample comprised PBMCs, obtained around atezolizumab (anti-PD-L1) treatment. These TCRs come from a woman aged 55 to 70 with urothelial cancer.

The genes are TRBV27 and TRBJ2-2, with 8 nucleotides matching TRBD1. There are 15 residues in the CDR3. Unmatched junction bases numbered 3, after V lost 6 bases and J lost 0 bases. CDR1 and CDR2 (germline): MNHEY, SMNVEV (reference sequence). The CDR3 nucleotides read TGTGCCAGCAGAGACAGGGGATCGAACACCGGGGAGCTGTTTTTT. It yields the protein CASRDRGSNTGELFF.

DNA of the CDR3: TGTGCCAGCAGCCAAGAGTTGACTGTTGGCTACACCTTC. It is translated as CASSQELTVGYTF. The chain links TRBV14 to TRBJ1-2; no clear D. V lost 0 bases and J 7 bases, leaving 9 bases between the germline ends. The CDR3 loop spans 13 amino acids. The V gene's germline CDR1 is SGHDN and CDR2 FVKESK. The complete variable domain, with remaining parts taken from reference TRBV14 and TRBJ1-2, reads EAGVTQFPSHSVIEKGQTVTLRCDPISGHDNLYWYRRVMGKEIKFLLHFVKESKQDESGMPNNRFLAERTGGTYSTLKVQPAELEDSGVYFCASSQELTVGYTFGSGTRLTVV.

The CDR3 is CASSHPRGYGYTF. As DNA, the CDR3 is TGTGCCAGCAGCCACCCCAGGGGTTATGGCTACACCTTC. The chain uses TRBV7-2 and TRBJ1-2; possibly TRBD1 for D (6 bases). V was cut by 5 bases and J by 5 bases, with 12 bases left in between. Germline CDR1 SGHTA, CDR2 FQGNSA. The CDR3 sequence is 13 residues long.

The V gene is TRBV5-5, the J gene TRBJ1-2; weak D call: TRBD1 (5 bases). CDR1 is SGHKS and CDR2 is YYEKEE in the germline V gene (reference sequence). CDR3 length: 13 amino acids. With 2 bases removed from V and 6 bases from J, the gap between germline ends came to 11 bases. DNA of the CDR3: TGTGCCAGCAGCTTACAGGCGGGGGATGGCTACACCTTC. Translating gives CASSLQAGDGYTF.

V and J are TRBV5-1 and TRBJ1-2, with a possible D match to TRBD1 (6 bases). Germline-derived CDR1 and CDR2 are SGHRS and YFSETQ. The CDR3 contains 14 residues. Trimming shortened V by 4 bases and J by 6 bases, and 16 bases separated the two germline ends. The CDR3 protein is CASSRNEGENGYTF. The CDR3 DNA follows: TGCGCCAGCAGCCGAAACGAGGGGGAGAATGGCTACACCTTC.

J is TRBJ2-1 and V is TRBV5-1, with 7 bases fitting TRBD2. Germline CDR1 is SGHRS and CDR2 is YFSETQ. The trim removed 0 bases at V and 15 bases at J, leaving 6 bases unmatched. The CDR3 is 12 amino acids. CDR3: CASSLEGGGGFF. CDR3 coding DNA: TGCGCCAGCAGCTTGGAAGGAGGCGGGGGGTTCTTC.

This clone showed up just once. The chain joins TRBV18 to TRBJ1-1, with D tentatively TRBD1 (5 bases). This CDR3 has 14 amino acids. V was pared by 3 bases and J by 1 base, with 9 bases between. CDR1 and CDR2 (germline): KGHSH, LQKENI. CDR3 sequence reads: CASSPGGSNTEAFF. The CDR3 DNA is TGTGCCAGCTCACCGGGGGGGTCGAACACTGAAGCTTTCTTT.

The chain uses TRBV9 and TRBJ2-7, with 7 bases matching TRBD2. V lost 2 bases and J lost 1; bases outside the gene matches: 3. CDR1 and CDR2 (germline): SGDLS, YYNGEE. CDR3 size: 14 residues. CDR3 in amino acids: CASSVSGGSYEQYF. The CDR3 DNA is TGTGCCAGCAGCGTCTCGGGAGGTTCCTACGAGCAGTACTTC.

CDR3 nucleotide sequence: TGTGCCAGCAGCGGGACAGTGAAGGGGGAAAAACTGTTTTTT. Its protein product is CASSGTVKGEKLFF. This sequence joins TRBV6-6 and TRBJ1-4; the match to TRBD1 covers 7 bases. CDR1 and CDR2 (germline): MNHNY, SVGAGI (reference sequence). V trimming: 6 bases; J trimming: 8 bases; junction bases outside the gene matches: 9. This CDR3 has 14 residues.

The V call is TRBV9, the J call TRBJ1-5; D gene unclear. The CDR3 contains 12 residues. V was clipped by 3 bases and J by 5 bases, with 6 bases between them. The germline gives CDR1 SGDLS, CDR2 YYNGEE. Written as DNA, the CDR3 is TGTGCCAGCAGCGCCGAGGATCAGCCCCAGCATTTT. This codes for CASSAEDQPQHF.